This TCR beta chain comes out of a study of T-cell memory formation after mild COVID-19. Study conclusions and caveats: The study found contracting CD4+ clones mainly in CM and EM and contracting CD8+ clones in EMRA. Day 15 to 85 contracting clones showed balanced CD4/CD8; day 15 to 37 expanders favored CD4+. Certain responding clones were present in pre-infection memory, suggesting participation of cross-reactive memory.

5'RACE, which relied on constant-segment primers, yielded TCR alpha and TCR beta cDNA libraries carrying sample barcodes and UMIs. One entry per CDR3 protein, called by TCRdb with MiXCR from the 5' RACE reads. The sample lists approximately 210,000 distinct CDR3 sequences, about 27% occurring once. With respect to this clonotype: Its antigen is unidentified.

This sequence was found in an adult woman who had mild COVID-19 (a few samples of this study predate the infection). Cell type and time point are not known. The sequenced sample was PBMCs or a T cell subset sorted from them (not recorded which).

This CDR3 reads CASSLERGRPSYEQYF. Here the CDR3 DNA reads TGTGCCAGCAGCTTAGAGCGCGGGAGGCCCTCCTACGAGCAGTACTTC. V and J are TRBV11-3 and TRBJ2-7; 8 bases agree with TRBD2. The CDR3 has 16 residues. Germline V gene lookup returns CDR1 SGHNT and CDR2 YENEEA. The V gene end was trimmed by 0 bases and the J gene end by 0 bases; junction bases not matched to a gene: 4.